Following are 7 T cell receptor beta chains from one sample sequenced in a study of vaccination effects on CD4 cells after COVID-19. Assay used: immunoSEQ multiplex PCR; TCRdb lists only in-frame clones, some missing. The data show about 79,000 clones, around 70% seen once. ViraFEST expansion of antigen-specific CD4+ T cells with viral peptide pools preceded sequencing. The culture ran for 10 days, and then CD4+ T cells were isolated. These receptors lack a known antigen. The sequencing here drew on CD4+ T cells from PBMCs cultured with HCoV-229E spike peptides, taken before COVID-19 vaccination. The receptors originated from a human donor who received a COVID-19 vaccine.

V usage is TRBV7-2 and J usage is TRBJ1-6; a possible D gene is TRBD1 (5 bases). The CDR3 runs 13 residues. Looked up from germline, CDR1 is SGHTA and CDR2 is FQGNSA. V was shortened by 3 bases and J by 10 bases, with 10 bases between the two germline ends. CDR3: CASSLGVYSPLHF. CDR3 in DNA: TGTGCCAGCAGCTTGGGGGTATACTCACCCCTCCACTTT.

The chain couples TRBV12-3 or TRBV12-4 to TRBJ1-2; D remains ambiguous. V was shortened by 4 bases and J by 8 bases, with 11 bases between the two germline ends. This CDR3 has 12 amino acids. The CDR3 here is CASSSLGRGYTF. The CDR3 DNA follows: TGTGCCAGCAGTTCCCTCGGACGGGGCTACACCTTC.

The rearrangement joins TRBV29-1 to TRBJ1-2; D unclear. The CDR3 runs 12 residues. Per the germline V gene, CDR1 is SQVTM and CDR2 is ANQGSEA. V shed 4 bases and J shed 4 bases, with 10 bases lying between them. The CDR3 here is CSVATSVYGYTF. CDR3 in DNA: TGCAGCGTTGCGACATCAGTCTATGGCTACACCTTC. The complete variable domain, with remaining parts taken from reference TRBV29-1 and TRBJ1-2, reads SAVISQKPSRDICQRGTSLTIQCQVDSQVTMMFWYRQQPGQSLTLIATANQGSEATYESGFVIDKFPISRPNLTFSTLTVSNMSPEDSSIYLCSVATSVYGYTFGSGTRLTVV.

The chain recombines TRBV9 with TRBJ2-1; 14 bases are a match to TRBD2. The germline V gene has CDR1 SGDLS and CDR2 YYNGEE. The CDR3 is made up of 15 amino acids. V was clipped by 6 bases and J by 6 bases; unmatched bases: 5. The CDR3 region is CASTKTSGGGNEQFF. Here the CDR3 DNA reads TGTGCCAGCACCAAGACTAGCGGGGGGGGCAATGAGCAGTTCTTC.

The chain combines TRBV7-3 with TRBJ2-1; TRBD1 is a possible D gene (5 bases). The germline CDR1 and CDR2 sequences are SGHTA and FQGTGA. This CDR3 has 16 residues. The V and J ends lost 0 bases and 5 bases respectively, with 14 bases between them. CDR3 amino acids: CASSLTRARANNEQFF. In DNA, the CDR3 is TGTGCCAGCAGCTTAACGCGCGCCAGGGCAAACAATGAGCAGTTCTTC.

In its sample, this clone was seen once. The rearrangement links TRBV19 to TRBJ2-5; TRBD2 agrees at 9 bases. CDR1 LNHDA and CDR2 SQIVND come from the germline V gene (reference sequence). The CDR3 is 14 amino acids. Unmatched junction bases numbered 5, after V lost 4 bases and J lost 5 bases. DNA for the CDR3: TGTGCCAGTAGTAGCGGGGGGGCAGGCGAGACCCAGTACTTC. It is translated as CASSSGGAGETQYF.

This clone occurred a few times. V is TRBV24-1 and J is TRBJ1-1, with D hard to call. Germline CDR1 KGHDR, CDR2 SFDVKD. The germline V and J ends were trimmed by 4 bases and 1 base, with 12 bases remaining between them. There are 15 residues in the CDR3. The CDR3 DNA reads as TGTGCCACCAGTGAATCAAGGGAGGGGAACACTGAAGCTTTCTTT. Translated: CATSESREGNTEAFF.